Below, 10 T cell receptor beta chains from the same sample are listed, as sequenced in a study of early T cells in non-severe SARS-CoV-2 infection. TCRdb re-called the 5' RACE reads with MiXCR, one entry per CDR3 protein. Of tens of thousands of distinct CDR3 sequences listed, 8% to 13% are singletons. Sequenced input: whole blood. The source is an adult who was a healthcare worker with PCR-confirmed SARS-CoV-2 infection or an uninfected control (not recorded which).

This clonotype was counted a few times. V usage is TRBV5-1 and J usage is TRBJ2-2; the D gene is possibly TRBD2 (5 bases). Trimming removed 1 base at V and 8 bases at J, with 18 bases between. Per the germline V gene, CDR1 is SGHRS and CDR2 is YFSETQ. The CDR3 totals 16 residues. DNA for the CDR3: TGCGCCAGCAGCTTGTTACTAGATTCCGTGGCAGGGGAGCTGTTTTTT. Encoded protein: CASSLLLDSVAGELFF.

Ten or more counts support this clonotype. The chain uses TRBV6-2 or TRBV6-3 and TRBJ2-2, with unresolved D. CDR3 length equals 13 residues. Trimming removed 7 bases from V and 3 bases from J, with 9 bases in between. From germline, CDR1 is MNHEY and CDR2 SVGEGT. CDR3 residues: CASTSSYTGELFF. In DNA, the CDR3 is TGTGCCAGCACCTCTAGTTACACCGGGGAGCTGTTTTTT.

This clonotype was found a few times. The rearrangement links TRBV3-1 to TRBJ2-1, with a tentative D call TRBD2 (6 bases). Germline CDR1 reads LGHDT; CDR2 reads YNNKEL (reference sequence). V was trimmed by 1 base and J by 15 bases, leaving 19 bases between them. This CDR3 region has 14 residues. The CDR3, as DNA: TGTGCCAGCAGCCAAGCCGCCAGCGGCGCGGGACGGTTCTTC. Amino acids: CASSQAASGAGRFF.

This clonotype came up many times. The rearrangement uses TRBV7-8 and TRBJ2-5, with D tentatively TRBD1 (8 bases). The CDR3 contains 16 residues. V gave up 5 bases and J gave up 3 bases, with 19 bases separating them. Germline loops: CDR1 SGHVS, CDR2 FQNEAQ. CDR3 sequence reads: CASSPFQGAGEETQYF. The CDR3 DNA reads as TGTGCCAGCAGCCCATTTCAGGGGGCGGGGGAAGAGACCCAGTACTTC.

This clonotype was recorded many times. This sequence joins TRBV12-3 or TRBV12-4 and TRBJ2-5; D is unresolved. This CDR3 is built from 11 residues. Trimming shortened V by 3 bases and J by 4 bases, and 3 bases separated the two germline ends. CDR3 residues: CASSFGETQYF. Written as DNA, the CDR3 is TGTGCCAGCAGTTTCGGAGAGACCCAGTACTTC.

This clonotype was observed at least ten times. V usage is TRBV7-9 and J usage is TRBJ1-5, with no clear D. V dropped 4 bases and J dropped 0 bases, with 10 bases sitting between them. The CDR3 has 15 amino acids. Germline CDR1 reads SEHNR; CDR2 reads FQNEAQ (reference sequence). CDR3 sequence: CASSSGDFSNQPQHF. As DNA, the CDR3 is TGTGCCAGCAGCTCGGGAGACTTTAGCAATCAGCCCCAGCATTTT.

This clonotype was counted between two and nine times. J is TRBJ2-1 and V is TRBV29-1; 9 bases align to TRBD2. With V trimmed by 0 bases and J by 4 bases, 7 bases remained unmatched. This CDR3 is 16 amino acids long. The germline V gene encodes CDR1 SQVTM and CDR2 ANQGSEA. The CDR3 reads CSVEDPASGTYNEQFF. The CDR3 DNA reads as TGCAGCGTTGAAGATCCAGCTAGCGGGACATACAATGAGCAGTTCTTC.

At least ten counts were recorded for this clonotype. The chain uses TRBV27 and TRBJ2-1; tentative D call: TRBD1 (5 bases). This CDR3 spans 14 amino acids. The germline gives CDR1 MNHEY, CDR2 SMNVEV (reference sequence). V lost 3 bases and J 3 bases, leaving 9 bases between the germline ends. Here the CDR3 reads CASSFTDSYNEQFF. As DNA, the CDR3 is TGTGCCAGCAGTTTCACCGACAGCTACAATGAGCAGTTCTTC.

This clonotype was detected only a few times. The chain employs TRBV28 and TRBJ2-7; TRBD1 aligns across 7 bases. Germline V gene data show CDR1 as MDHEN and CDR2 as SYDVKM. The V segment lost 4 bases and the J segment 6 bases; nucleotides outside the gene matches: 6. This CDR3 spans 13 amino acids. CDR3 residues: CASSSGQKAEQYF. As DNA, the CDR3 is TGTGCCAGCAGTTCGGGACAGAAGGCCGAGCAGTACTTC.

The sample holds a few counts of this clonotype. The chain has TRBV5-1 and TRBJ1-2, with TRBD1 identical over 8 bases. The CDR3 covers 14 residues. CDR1 and CDR2 (germline): SGHRS, YFSETQ. V was pared by 0 bases and J by 3 bases, with 1 base of the junction left unmatched. This CDR3 reads CASSLAGQDYGYTF. In DNA, the CDR3 is TGCGCCAGCAGCTTGGCGGGACAGGACTATGGCTACACCTTC.